The present TCR beta chain was sequenced within a study of T cells in Graves' hyperthyroidism and ophthalmopathy. Study results and limitations: The blood repertoire included most of the expanded thyroid clonotypes above 0.001.

The TCR beta CDR3 regions underwent amplification using RNA transcripts as the source. HTBI primers were the set used in a first-round RT-PCR of the TCR CDR3. In TCRdb, the multiplex PCR reads were re-called with MiXCR into one record per CDR3 protein. The data show 390,000 or so distinct CDR3 sequences, around 15% seen once. Trimming took off 0 bases at V and 2 bases at J, with 3 bases between the two ends. Germline V lookup: CDR1 MNHNY, CDR2 SVGAGI (reference sequence). The CDR3 is 13 residues long. This clonotype was observed many times. Its antigen is not known. This TCR came from a man aged 18 to 29 with Graves' ophthalmopathy. The source material was blood. This chain uses TRBV6-6 with TRBJ2-3; D unclear. The chain's CDR3 is CASSYSYTDTQYF. The CDR3 nucleotides read TGTGCCAGCAGTTACTCCTACACAGATACGCAGTATTTT.